This T cell receptor (beta chain) was documented in a study of T cell responses to AZD1222 COVID-19 vaccine. Per the germline V gene, CDR1 is SGHTA and CDR2 is FQGNSA. This CDR3 is built from 13 residues. V lost 2 bases, J lost 2 bases, and 7 bases lay in between. Profiled with immunoSEQ multiplex PCR; TCRdb holds only in-frame clones, not every one. This table holds more than 85,000 clones, approximately 90% found once. The specimen comprised peripheral blood, sampled 28 days after the second AZD1222 dose. The TCR comes from an adult who received the AZD1222 COVID-19 vaccine. The chain carries TRBV7-2 and TRBJ2-7; D is unclear. The CDR3 loop reads CASSLSGAYEQYF. In DNA form, the CDR3 reads TGTGCCAGCAGCTTATCTGGGGCCTACGAGCAGTACTTC.